This note documents a single T cell receptor beta chain sequence. Its antigen is not known. Sequencing relied on a cDNA template that was reverse transcribed from extracted RNA. TCRdb's copy holds only in-frame clones and misses some; the assay was immunoSEQ multiplex PCR. Of 220,000 or so clones detected, 50% to 70% appear once; the ten largest clones hold 0.45%. The CDR3 runs 13 residues. Per germline, CDR1 SGHRS and CDR2 YFSETQ. J gave up 11 bases and V 7 bases, and 12 bases lay outside the gene matches. This entry belongs to a study of CD8+ T cells in alopecia areata. Study background: Treated patients swallowed 5 to 10 mg of oral tofacitinib twice daily. Study conclusions and caveats: Sequencing of scalp samples also captures resident alphabeta T cells of normal skin.

Peripheral blood, together with lesional scalp punch biopsies, was collected from alopecia areata patients. A FACSAria was used to sort CD4+ and CD8+ T cells. These cells came from PBMCs. The source of this sequence is a human donor with alopecia areata. The chain is built from TRBV5-1 and TRBJ1-1, with 9 bases matching TRBD1. The sample was CD4+ T cells sorted from blood, taken at week 0. The CDR3 nucleotides are TGCGCCAGCGCCCTTGGACAGGGGAGGGGTGCTTTCTTT. This translates into CASALGQGRGAFF.